This TCR beta chain appears in the sequencing data of a study of cytomegalovirus exposure and HLA in healthy donors. PCR amplification relied on 60 Vbeta primers (plus 13 Jbeta primers). Profiling relied on immunoSEQ multiplex PCR, and the TCRdb table lists in-frame clones only, not all of them. Its clone listing holds 100,000 or so clones. The CDR3 loop spans 14 amino acids. The ends were cut back, 0 bases at V and 2 bases at J, with 7 bases in the middle. Germline V gene data show CDR1 as LGHNA and CDR2 as YNFKEQ. The chain joins TRBV4-2 to TRBJ2-5; possible D gene TRBD2, 5 bases. Sequenced input: PBMCs. This TCR came from a man aged 50-59 years in good health and CMV-seronegative. The chain's CDR3 is CASSQDSGQETQYF. Written as DNA, the CDR3 is TGTGCCAGCAGCCAAGATTCGGGGCAAGAGACCCAGTACTTC.